At least ten counts were recorded for the clone carrying this TCR beta chain. Its antigen remains unidentified. As it was prepared, the TCRbeta library received unique molecular identifiers. TCRdb passed the PCR reads through MiXCR, listing each CDR3 protein once. Among about 900,000 distinct CDR3 sequences listed, around 30% were seen once. This sample was included in a study of T-cell reconstitution after alpha-beta-depleted transplantation in children. Broader study findings: Some patients showed high day-60 TCRbeta diversity, which derived from surviving recipient T cells and thymic progenitors. Fresh T-cell production supplied most of the T-cell counts and diversity seen one year after transplant. Expanded graft clones numbering several hundred reportedly gave rise to alpha-beta T cells about two months after transplant.

CDR1 is SQVTM, CDR2 ANQGSEA, per germline. The length of the CDR3 is 14 residues. The V and J ends lost 4 bases and 0 bases, in that order; junction bases with no gene match: 5. The rearrangement links TRBV29-1 to TRBJ2-5; 7 bases agree with TRBD2. Sequences were derived from PBMCs, mostly from graft donor cells, sampled 360 days after TCRalphabeta/CD19-depleted stem cell transplant. This receptor was obtained from a boy under two years old who had a stem cell transplant for SCID, so the T cells may come from the graft donor. The CDR3 DNA reads as TGCAGCGTTGGGAAGCGGGGAAACCAAGAGACCCAGTACTTC. This codes for CSVGKRGNQETQYF. The variable domain in full, with the rest retrieved from reference TRBV29-1 and TRBJ2-5, is SAVISQKPSRDICQRGTSLTIQCQVDSQVTMMFWYRQQPGQSLTLIATANQGSEATYESGFVIDKFPISRPNLTFSTLTVSNMSPEDSSIYLCSVGKRGNQETQYFGPGTRLLVL.